These T cell receptor beta chains were read from a single sample in a study of CD4 T cells in relation to SARS-CoV-2 and coronaviruses. Their cognate antigens are unknown. Assay: immunoSEQ multiplex PCR; the TCRdb copy retains only in-frame clones and omits some. The repertoire holds 17,000 or so clones, with about 74% as singletons. The specimen was CD4+ T cells from PBMCs, cultured in vitro. Receptor source: a human donor in good health. Both conserved end residues are part of each CDR3. The D gene is left open where the match is weak. Only part of the rows carry a size: once, few, many, or a class if the clone is expanded.

>TRBJ2-1|NA|TRBV9|NA
CASSVGSSNYNEQFF
TGTGCCAGCAGCGTAGGTTCTAGTAACTACAATGAGCAGTTCTTC
>TRBJ1-6|NA|TRBV9|TRBD1
CASSAGTGGGSPLHF
TGTGCCAGCAGCGCTGGGACAGGGGGAGGTTCACCCCTCCACTTT
>TRBJ2-5|NA|TRBV20-1|NA
CSAQNQGTQYF
TGCAGTGCCCAAAACCAGGGGACCCAGTACTTC
>TRBJ2-7|NA|TRBV6-5|NA
CASSHSHGDEQYF
TGTGCCAGCAGCCACAGTCATGGAGACGAGCAGTACTTC
>TRBJ2-7|NA|TRBV4-1|TRBD2
CASSQASGSPYEQYF
TGCGCCAGCAGCCAAGCTAGCGGGAGTCCCTACGAGCAGTACTTC
>TRBJ1-2|NA|TRBV4-1|NA
CASSQDLGGNYGYTF
TGCGCCAGCAGCCAAGATCTTGGGGGTAACTATGGCTACACCTTC
>TRBJ2-3|NA|TRBV11-2|TRBD1
CASSLFSTGGDTQYF
TGTGCCAGCAGCTTATTCTCGACAGGGGGGGATACGCAGTATTTT
>TRBJ2-2|NA|TRBV5-1|NA
CASSLSLSTGELFF
TGCGCCAGCAGCTTGTCACTATCTACCGGGGAGCTGTTTTTT
>TRBJ2-1|once|TRBV12-5|TRBD2
CASGPSGKRSYNEQFF
TGTGCTAGTGGTCCTAGCGGGAAACGCTCCTACAATGAGCAGTTCTTC
>TRBJ2-7|NA|TRBV7-6|NA
CASSYGDGDSYEQYF
TGTGCCAGCAGCTACGGGGACGGAGACTCCTACGAGCAGTACTTC
>TRBJ2-5|NA|TRBV6-1|TRBD2
CASGEGTPGTQYF
TGTGCCAGTGGGGAGGGGACCCCAGGGACCCAGTACTTC
>TRBJ2-1|NA|TRBV4-2|TRBD2
CASSQDRYGRANEQFF
TGTGCCAGCAGCCAAGATCGGTACGGGAGGGCGAATGAGCAGTTCTTC
>TRBJ2-3|NA|TRBV5-1|TRBD2
CASSGRGGRAEDTQYF
TGCGCCAGCAGCGGGCGGGGCGGGAGGGCCGAGGATACGCAGTATTTT
>TRBJ1-5|NA|TRBV6-5|NA
CASSIHEQPQHF
TGTGCCAGCAGTATCCACGAACAGCCCCAGCATTTT
>TRBJ1-6|NA|TRBV19|NA
CASSATLSTPPVHF
TGTGCCAGTAGTGCGACCCTTTCAACCCCTCCAGTCCACTTT
>TRBJ1-3|once|TRBV5-1|NA
CASSLGVSGTTGNTIYF
TGCGCCAGCAGCTTGGGGGTCTCAGGGACAACTGGAAACACCATATATTTT
>TRBJ1-5|NA|TRBV28|NA
CASSFALANQPQHF
TGTGCCAGCAGTTTTGCCCTAGCGAATCAGCCCCAGCATTTT
>TRBJ1-6|NA|TRBV27|NA
CASSLSKVQPSPLHF
TGTGCCAGCAGTTTATCGAAGGTACAGCCGTCACCCCTCCACTTT
>TRBJ1-3|NA|TRBV5-6|TRBD1
CASSISGTGLRNTIYF
TGTGCCAGCAGCATTTCCGGGACAGGGCTTAGAAACACCATATATTTT
>TRBJ2-3|NA|TRBV7-7|NA
CASSLGVAGPTDTQYF
TGTGCCAGCAGCTTAGGAGTCGCAGGGCCCACAGATACGCAGTATTTT
>TRBJ2-7|once|TRBV30|NA
CAWKGGLAVSSYEQYF
TGTGCCTGGAAAGGGGGGCTAGCGGTTTCCTCCTACGAGCAGTACTTC
>TRBJ2-1|NA|TRBV2|TRBD2
CASSARLADSYNEQFF
TGTGCCAGCAGTGCACGTCTAGCGGACTCCTACAATGAGCAGTTCTTC
>TRBJ2-7|few|TRBV6-1|NA
CASSEVQAALEQYF
TGTGCCAGCAGTGAAGTTCAGGCCGCCCTTGAGCAGTACTTC
>TRBJ2-7|NA|TRBV5-1|TRBD2
CASSLVLGGEQYF
TGCGCCAGCAGCTTGGTACTGGGGGGGGAGCAGTACTTC
>TRBJ2-2|NA|TRBV19|TRBD2
CASSEPGLAGVGTGELFF
TGTGCCAGTAGTGAGCCGGGACTAGCGGGAGTTGGCACCGGGGAGCTGTTTTTT
>TRBJ1-2|NA|TRBV18|NA
CASSSSGTSSGGYTF
TGTGCCAGCTCGTCCTCCGGGACCTCCTCGGGTGGCTACACCTTC
>TRBJ2-6|NA|TRBV4-1|NA
CASSQDRDPGANVLTF
TGCGCCAGCAGCCAAGACCGGGATCCTGGGGCCAACGTCCTGACTTTC
>TRBJ2-7|NA|TRBV27|NA
CASRSKLSGRGQGEQYF
TGTGCCAGCAGATCAAAACTAAGCGGGAGAGGACAGGGCGAGCAGTACTTC
>TRBJ2-2|NA|TRBV12-5|NA
CASKGLNTGELFF
TGTGCTAGTAAGGGACTGAACACCGGGGAGCTGTTTTTT
>TRBJ2-7|once|TRBV6-4|TRBD1
CASSEVEGARTYEQYF
TGTGCCAGCAGTGAGGTTGAGGGGGCTCGGACCTACGAGCAGTACTTC
>TRBJ1-5|few|TRBV3-1/TRBV3-2|TRBD1
CASSRGDRANQPQHF
TGTGCCAGCAGCAGGGGGGACAGGGCCAATCAGCCCCAGCATTTT
>TRBJ1-1|once|TRBV20-1|TRBD1
CSPGGSTEAFF
TGCAGTCCAGGGGGGAGCACTGAAGCTTTCTTT
>TRBJ2-7|once|TRBV5-1|TRBD1
CASSPGGSSFYEQYF
TGCGCCAGCAGTCCAGGGGGCTCCTCTTTCTACGAGCAGTACTTC
>TRBJ2-1|NA|TRBV19|TRBD1
CASKEGTGTGSYNEQFF
TGTGCCAGTAAAGAGGGGACCGGGACAGGGTCCTACAATGAGCAGTTCTTC
>TRBJ1-1|once|TRBV7-9|NA
CASRPAGLEGTEAFF
TGTGCCAGCAGACCTGCGGGCCTCGAGGGGACTGAAGCTTTCTTT
>TRBJ1-2|NA|TRBV7-9|NA
CASSAPHPSGGYTF
TGTGCCAGCAGCGCCCCACATCCCTCTGGTGGCTACACCTTC
>TRBJ1-2|NA|TRBV12-3/TRBV12-4|NA
CASSLGANYGYTF
TGTGCCAGCAGTTTAGGGGCGAACTATGGCTACACCTTC
>TRBJ1-5|few|TRBV3-1/TRBV3-2|NA
CASSQELNQPQHF
TGTGCCAGCAGCCAAGAACTCAATCAGCCCCAGCATTTT
>TRBJ1-1|few|TRBV5-1|NA
CASSPHPRTEAFF
TGCGCCAGCAGCCCACACCCTAGGACTGAAGCTTTCTTT
>TRBJ2-7|NA|TRBV18|NA
CASSPTTGITGEQYF
TGTGCCAGCTCACCAACCACAGGCATAACGGGAGAGCAGTACTTC
>TRBJ1-3|NA|TRBV5-5|TRBD1
CASSLVTGTGSGNTIYF
TGTGCCAGCAGCTTGGTCACCGGGACAGGCTCTGGAAACACCATATATTTT
>TRBJ2-5|NA|TRBV11-2|NA
CASSVPRTDGATQYF
TGTGCCAGCAGCGTCCCTAGGACAGACGGAGCGACCCAGTACTTC
>TRBJ2-3|NA|TRBV7-9|NA
CASSLAQASDTDTQYF
TGTGCCAGCAGCTTAGCGCAGGCTAGCGACACAGATACGCAGTATTTT
>TRBJ1-6|few|TRBV5-5|NA
CASSLGLNNSPLHF
TGTGCCAGCAGCTTGGGGCTGAATAATTCACCCCTCCACTTT
>TRBJ2-7|NA|TRBV2|NA
CASSKDRAYEQYF
TGTGCCAGCAGTAAGGATCGGGCGTACGAGCAGTACTTC
>TRBJ2-3|NA|TRBV7-3|TRBD2
CASSLGLATDTQYF
TGTGCCAGCAGCCTAGGACTAGCAACAGATACGCAGTATTTT
>TRBJ2-6|NA|TRBV24-1|TRBD1
CATSENPGQGNSGANVLTF
TGTGCCACCAGTGAAAACCCGGGACAGGGGAACTCTGGGGCCAACGTCCTGACTTTC
>TRBJ2-7|NA|TRBV5-1|NA
CASSLEIFSYEQYF
TGCGCCAGCAGCTTGGAGATTTTCTCCTACGAGCAGTACTTC
>TRBJ2-5|few|TRBV15|TRBD2
CATSRDLLAETQYF
TGTGCCACCAGCAGAGATCTACTAGCGGAGACCCAGTACTTC
>TRBJ2-5|NA|TRBV24-1|NA
CATSERVGETQYF
TGTGCCACCAGTGAGCGGGTCGGGGAGACCCAGTACTTC
>TRBJ1-2|NA|TRBV5-8|NA
CASSPTGRGYTF
TGTGCCAGCAGCCCGACGGGTAGAGGCTACACCTTC
>TRBJ2-7|NA|TRBV18|TRBD1
CASSPPLGQVYEQYF
TGTGCCAGCTCACCACCTCTAGGACAGGTCTACGAGCAGTACTTC